This T cell receptor beta chain is drawn from a study of T-cell memory formation after mild COVID-19. Overall study results and limits: Several responding clones turned up in pre-infection memory, indicating that cross-reactive memory may have taken part. Day 15 to 85 contracting clones showed balanced CD4/CD8; later expanders leaned CD4+.

This clonotype was detected ten times or more. As yet, its antigen is unknown. The length of the CDR3 is 15 residues. CDR1 and CDR2 (germline): SGHTA, FQGNSA. The junction had 6 bases not matched to a gene; V was cut back by 4 bases and J by 3 bases. 5'RACE with constant-segment primers yielded barcoded, UMI-tagged TCR alpha and TCR beta cDNA libraries. Each CDR3 protein is one row after TCRdb ran MiXCR on the 5' RACE reads. The data show about 350,000 distinct CDR3 sequences, with less than 25% seen just once and roughly a fifth held by the top ten. The V gene is TRBV7-2, the J gene TRBJ1-1; the match to TRBD1 covers 9 bases. The sequence was collected from a man younger than 30 who had mild COVID-19 (a few samples of this study predate the infection). Cell type and time point are not known. The sequenced sample consisted of PBMCs or a T cell subset sorted from them (not recorded which). Here the CDR3 reads CASSSGTGPYTEAFF. CDR3 nucleotide sequence: TGTGCCAGCAGCTCAGGGACAGGGCCATACACTGAAGCTTTCTTT.